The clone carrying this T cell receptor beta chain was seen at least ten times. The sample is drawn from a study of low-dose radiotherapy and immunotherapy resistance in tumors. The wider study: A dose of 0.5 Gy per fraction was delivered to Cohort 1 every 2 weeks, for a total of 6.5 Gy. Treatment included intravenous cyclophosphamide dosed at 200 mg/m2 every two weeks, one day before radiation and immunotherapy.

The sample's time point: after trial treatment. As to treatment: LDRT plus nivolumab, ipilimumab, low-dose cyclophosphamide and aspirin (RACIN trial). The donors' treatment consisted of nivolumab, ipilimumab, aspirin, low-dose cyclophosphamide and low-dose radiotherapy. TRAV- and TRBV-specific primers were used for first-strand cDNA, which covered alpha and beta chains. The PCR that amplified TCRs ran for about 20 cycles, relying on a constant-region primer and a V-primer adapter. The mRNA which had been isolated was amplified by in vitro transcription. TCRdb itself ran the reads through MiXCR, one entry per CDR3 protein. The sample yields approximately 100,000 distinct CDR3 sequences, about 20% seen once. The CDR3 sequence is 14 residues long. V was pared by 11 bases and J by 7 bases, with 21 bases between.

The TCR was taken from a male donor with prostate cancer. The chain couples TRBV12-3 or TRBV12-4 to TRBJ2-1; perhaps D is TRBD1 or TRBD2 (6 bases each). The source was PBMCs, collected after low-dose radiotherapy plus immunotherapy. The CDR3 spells CASLWGASRNEQFF. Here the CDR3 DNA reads TGTGCCTCCCTATGGGGGGCTAGCCGAAATGAGCAGTTCTTC.